This entry concerns a single T cell receptor (beta chain). The germline CDR1 and CDR2 sequences are MNHEY and SVGEGT. CDR3 length: 15 amino acids. Trimming took off 4 bases at V and 3 bases at J, with 15 bases between the two ends. This sample is drawn from a study of blood T cell repertoires in COVID-19. Across the whole study: The United States, Italy and Spain supplied acute and convalescent COVID-19 samples. T cells, B-cell-depleted T cells, or PBMCs supplied cDNA or gDNA.

Produced via immunoSEQ multiplex PCR; TCRdb's table is partial and in-frame only. The profile covers over 70,000 clones, with 70% to 80% appearing a single time and around 49% taken by the ten largest. The material sequenced was peripheral blood. The V gene is TRBV6-2 or TRBV6-3, the J gene TRBJ2-5; D call uncertain. The clonotype originates from a human donor in a cohort sampled during active COVID-19. The CDR3 region is CASSFGRLVEETQYF. As DNA, the CDR3 is TGTGCCAGCAGTTTCGGCCGGCTAGTGGAAGAGACCCAGTACTTC.